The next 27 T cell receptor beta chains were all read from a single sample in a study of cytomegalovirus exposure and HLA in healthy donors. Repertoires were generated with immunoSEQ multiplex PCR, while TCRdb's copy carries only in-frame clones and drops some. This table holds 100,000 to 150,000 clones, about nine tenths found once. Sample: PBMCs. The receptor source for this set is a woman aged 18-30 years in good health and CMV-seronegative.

In DNA form, the CDR3 reads TGCGCCAGCAGCTCTGCGGGGGCCCTTGGGGATACGCAGTATTTT. Its translation: CASSSAGALGDTQYF. The V call is TRBV5-1, the J call TRBJ2-3; the D gene is possibly TRBD2 (7 bases). CDR1 is SGHRS, CDR2 YFSETQ, per germline. This CDR3 contains 15 residues. V dropped 3 bases and J dropped 6 bases, with 17 bases sitting between them. The complete variable domain, with remaining parts taken from reference TRBV5-1 and TRBJ2-3, reads KAGVTQTPRYLIKTRGQQVTLSCSPISGHRSVSWYQQTPGQGLQFLFEYFSETQRNKGNFPGRFSGRQFSNSRSEMNVSTLELGDSALYLCASSSAGALGDTQYFGPGTRLTVL.

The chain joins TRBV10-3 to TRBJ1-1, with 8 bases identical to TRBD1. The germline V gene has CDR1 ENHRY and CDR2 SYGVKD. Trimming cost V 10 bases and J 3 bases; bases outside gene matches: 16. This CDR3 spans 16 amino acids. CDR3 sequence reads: CATTPGGTVRDTEAFF. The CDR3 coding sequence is TGTGCCACTACCCCAGGGGGCACGGTAAGGGACACTGAAGCTTTCTTT.

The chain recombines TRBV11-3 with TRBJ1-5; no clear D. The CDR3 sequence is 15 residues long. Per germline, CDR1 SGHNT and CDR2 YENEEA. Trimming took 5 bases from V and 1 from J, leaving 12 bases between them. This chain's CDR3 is CASSPQAGSNQPQHF. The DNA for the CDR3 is TGTGCCAGCAGCCCTCAGGCGGGGAGCAATCAGCCCCAGCATTTT.

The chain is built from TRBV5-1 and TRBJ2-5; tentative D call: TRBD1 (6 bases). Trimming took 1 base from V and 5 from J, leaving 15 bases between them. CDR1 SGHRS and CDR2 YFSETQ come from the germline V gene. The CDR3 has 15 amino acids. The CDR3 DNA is TGCGCCAGCAGCTTGTCAGGGGACCTGGGGGAGACCCAGTACTTC. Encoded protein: CASSLSGDLGETQYF.

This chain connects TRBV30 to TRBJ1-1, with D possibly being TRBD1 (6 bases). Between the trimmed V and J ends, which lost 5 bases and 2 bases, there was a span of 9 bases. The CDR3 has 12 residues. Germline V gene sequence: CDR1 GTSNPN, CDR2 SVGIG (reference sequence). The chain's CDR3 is CAWLGQNTEAFF. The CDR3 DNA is TGTGCCTGGTTGGGACAAAACACTGAAGCTTTCTTT.

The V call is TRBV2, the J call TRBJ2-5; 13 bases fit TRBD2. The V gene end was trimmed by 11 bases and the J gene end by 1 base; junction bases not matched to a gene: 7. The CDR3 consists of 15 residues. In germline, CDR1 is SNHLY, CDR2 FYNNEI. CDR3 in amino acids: CACTTSGRLQETQYF. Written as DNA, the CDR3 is TGTGCCTGCACGACTAGCGGGAGGCTCCAAGAGACCCAGTACTTC.

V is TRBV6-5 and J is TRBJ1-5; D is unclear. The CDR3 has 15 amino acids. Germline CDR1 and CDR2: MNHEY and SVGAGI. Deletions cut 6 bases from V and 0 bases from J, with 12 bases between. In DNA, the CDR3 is TGTGCCAGCAGCCCATCCAGGTATAGCAATCAGCCCCAGCATTTT. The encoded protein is CASSPSRYSNQPQHF.

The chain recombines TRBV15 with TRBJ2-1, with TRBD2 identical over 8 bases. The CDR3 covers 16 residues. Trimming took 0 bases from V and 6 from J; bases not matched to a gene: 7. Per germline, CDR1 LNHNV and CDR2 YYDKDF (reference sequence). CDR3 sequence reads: CATSRDTGSGSNEQFF. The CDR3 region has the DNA TGTGCCACCAGCAGAGATACGGGGAGCGGGAGCAATGAGCAGTTCTTC.

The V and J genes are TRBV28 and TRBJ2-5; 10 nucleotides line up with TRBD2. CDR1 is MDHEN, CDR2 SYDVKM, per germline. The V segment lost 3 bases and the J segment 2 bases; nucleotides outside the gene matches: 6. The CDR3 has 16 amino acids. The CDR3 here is CASSFQASGSQETQYF. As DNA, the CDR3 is TGTGCCAGCAGTTTTCAGGCTAGCGGGAGTCAAGAGACCCAGTACTTC.

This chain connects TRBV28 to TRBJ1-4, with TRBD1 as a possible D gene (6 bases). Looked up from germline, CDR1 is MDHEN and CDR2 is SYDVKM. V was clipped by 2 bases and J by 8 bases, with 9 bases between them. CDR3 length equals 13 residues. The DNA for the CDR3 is TGTGCCAGCAGTTTAAACAGGGCAGAAAAACTGTTTTTT. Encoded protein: CASSLNRAEKLFF.

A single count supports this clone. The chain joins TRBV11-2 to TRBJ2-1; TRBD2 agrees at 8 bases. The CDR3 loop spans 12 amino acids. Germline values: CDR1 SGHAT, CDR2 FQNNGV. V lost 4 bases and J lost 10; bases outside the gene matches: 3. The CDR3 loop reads CASSYGTREQFF. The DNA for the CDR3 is TGTGCCAGCAGCTACGGGACTAGAGAGCAGTTCTTC. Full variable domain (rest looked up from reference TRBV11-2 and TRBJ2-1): EAGVAQSPRYKIIEKRQSVAFWCNPISGHATLYWYQQILGQGPKLLIQFQNNGVVDDSQLPKDRFSAERLKGVDSTLKIQPAKLEDSAVYLCASSYGTREQFFGPGTRLTVL.

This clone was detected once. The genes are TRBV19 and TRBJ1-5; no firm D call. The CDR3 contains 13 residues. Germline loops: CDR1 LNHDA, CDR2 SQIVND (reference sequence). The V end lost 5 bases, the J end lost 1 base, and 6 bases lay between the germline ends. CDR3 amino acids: CASSEVSNQPQHF. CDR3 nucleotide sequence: TGTGCCAGTAGTGAGGTCAGCAATCAGCCCCAGCATTTT.

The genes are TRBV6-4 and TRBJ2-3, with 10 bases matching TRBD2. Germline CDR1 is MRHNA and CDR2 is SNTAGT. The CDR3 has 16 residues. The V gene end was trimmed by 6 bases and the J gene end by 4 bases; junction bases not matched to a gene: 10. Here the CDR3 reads CASSQSSGGLPDTQYF. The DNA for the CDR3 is TGTGCCAGCAGCCAATCTAGCGGGGGATTACCAGATACGCAGTATTTT.

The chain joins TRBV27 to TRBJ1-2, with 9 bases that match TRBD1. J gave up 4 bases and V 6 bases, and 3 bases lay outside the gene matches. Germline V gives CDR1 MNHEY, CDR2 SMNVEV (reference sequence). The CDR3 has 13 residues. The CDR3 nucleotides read TGTGCCAGCAGCCCGGGACAGGGCTATGGCTACACCTTC. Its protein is CASSPGQGYGYTF.

CDR3 nucleotides: TGTGCCACCAGCAGAGATGGAAGCGGAGGCCGATCCTACAATGAGCAGTTCTTC. Translating it yields CATSRDGSGGRSYNEQFF. V usage is TRBV15 and J usage is TRBJ2-1, with a tentative D call TRBD2 (5 bases). The CDR3 sequence is 18 residues long. V dropped 0 bases and J dropped 1 base, with 16 bases sitting between them. Germline assignment: CDR1 LNHNV and CDR2 YYDKDF (reference sequence).

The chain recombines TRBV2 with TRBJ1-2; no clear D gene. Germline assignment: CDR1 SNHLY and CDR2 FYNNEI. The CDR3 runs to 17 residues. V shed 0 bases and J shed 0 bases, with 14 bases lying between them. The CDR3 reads CASSEALEFQANYGYTF. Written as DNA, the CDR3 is TGTGCCAGCAGTGAAGCGCTCGAGTTTCAAGCTAACTATGGCTACACCTTC.

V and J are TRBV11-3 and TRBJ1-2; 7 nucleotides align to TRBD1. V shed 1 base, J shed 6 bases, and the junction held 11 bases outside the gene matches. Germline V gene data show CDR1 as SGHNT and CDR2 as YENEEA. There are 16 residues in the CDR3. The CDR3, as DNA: TGTGCCAGCAGCTTAGGACGACAGGGCCCCTCCGATGGCTACACCTTC. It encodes CASSLGRQGPSDGYTF.

The CDR3 coding sequence is TGTGCCAGCAGCCCGGAGGGAGGGCCTGGGGAGACCCAGTACTTC. Translated, it gives CASSPEGGPGETQYF. The J gene is TRBJ2-5, the V gene TRBV7-2, with TRBD2 identical over 7 bases. CDR1 is SGHTA, CDR2 FQGNSA, per germline. The CDR3 totals 15 residues. Trimming removed 5 bases from V and 5 bases from J; junction bases left unmatched: 11.

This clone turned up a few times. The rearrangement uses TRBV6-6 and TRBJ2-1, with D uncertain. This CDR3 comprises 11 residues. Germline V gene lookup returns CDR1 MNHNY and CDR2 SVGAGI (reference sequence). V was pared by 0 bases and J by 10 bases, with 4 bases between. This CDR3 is CASSYSAEQFF. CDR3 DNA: TGTGCCAGCAGTTACTCAGCCGAGCAGTTCTTC.

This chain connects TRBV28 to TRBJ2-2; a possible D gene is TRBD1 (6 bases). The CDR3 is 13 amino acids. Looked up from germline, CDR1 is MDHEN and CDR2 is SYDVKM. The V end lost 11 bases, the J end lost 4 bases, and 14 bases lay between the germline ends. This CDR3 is CAGGATSTGELFF. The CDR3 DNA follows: TGTGCCGGGGGCGCGACGAGCACCGGGGAGCTGTTTTTT.

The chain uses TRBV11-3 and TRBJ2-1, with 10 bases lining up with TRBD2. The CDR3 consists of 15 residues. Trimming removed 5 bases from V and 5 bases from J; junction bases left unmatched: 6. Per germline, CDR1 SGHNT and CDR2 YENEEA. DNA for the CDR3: TGTGCCAGCAGCGGGAGCGGGAGGGCCGACAATGAGCAGTTCTTC. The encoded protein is CASSGSGRADNEQFF.

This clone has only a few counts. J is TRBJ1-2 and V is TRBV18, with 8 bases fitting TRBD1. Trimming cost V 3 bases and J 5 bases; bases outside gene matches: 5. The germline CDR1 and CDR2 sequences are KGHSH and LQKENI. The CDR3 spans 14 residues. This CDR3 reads CASSPAGQAYGYTF. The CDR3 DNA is TGTGCCAGCTCACCGGCGGGACAGGCTTATGGCTACACCTTC.

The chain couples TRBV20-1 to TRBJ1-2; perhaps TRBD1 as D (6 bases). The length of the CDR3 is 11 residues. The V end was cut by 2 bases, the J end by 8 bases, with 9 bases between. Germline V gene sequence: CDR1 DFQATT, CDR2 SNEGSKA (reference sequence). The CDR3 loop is CSARTGNGYTF. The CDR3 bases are TGCAGTGCTAGAACAGGGAACGGCTACACCTTC.

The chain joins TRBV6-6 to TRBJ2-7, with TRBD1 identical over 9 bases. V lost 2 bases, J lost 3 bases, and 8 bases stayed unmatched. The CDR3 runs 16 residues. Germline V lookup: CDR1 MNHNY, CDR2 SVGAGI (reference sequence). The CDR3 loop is CASSYNRQDRGYEQYF. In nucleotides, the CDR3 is TGTGCCAGCAGTTACAATCGGCAGGACAGGGGCTACGAGCAGTACTTC.

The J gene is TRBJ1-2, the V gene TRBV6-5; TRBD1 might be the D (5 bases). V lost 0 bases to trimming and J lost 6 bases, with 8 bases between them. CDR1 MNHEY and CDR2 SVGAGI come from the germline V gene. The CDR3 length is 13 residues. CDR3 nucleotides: TGTGCCAGCAGTTACTCAGGGGATGATGGCTACACCTTC. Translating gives CASSYSGDDGYTF.

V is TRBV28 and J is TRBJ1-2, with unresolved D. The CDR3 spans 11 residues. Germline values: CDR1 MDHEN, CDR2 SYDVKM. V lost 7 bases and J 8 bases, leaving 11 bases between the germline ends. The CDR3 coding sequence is TGTGCCAGCACCCCGGGTGGCGGCTACACCTTC. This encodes CASTPGGGYTF.

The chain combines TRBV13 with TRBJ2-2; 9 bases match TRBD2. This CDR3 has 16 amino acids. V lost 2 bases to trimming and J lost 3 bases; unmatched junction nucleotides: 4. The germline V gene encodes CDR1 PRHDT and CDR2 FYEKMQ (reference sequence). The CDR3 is CASSLMGLADTGELFF. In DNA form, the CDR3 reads TGTGCCAGCAGCTTAATGGGACTAGCAGACACCGGGGAGCTGTTTTTT.